Listed here are 18 T cell receptor beta chains from one sample, sequenced in a study of lymphopenia after photon versus proton radiotherapy. Sequencing used immunoSEQ multiplex PCR; TCRdb keeps in-frame clones, though not all of them. The table records thousands of clones, around 88% of them present only once. Sample: peripheral blood, taken from a patient treated with photon-based radiotherapy. The receptors derive from a man older than 75 with cholangiocarcinoma.

This rearrangement joins TRBV6-4 to TRBJ1-2; D call uncertain. CDR3 length equals 14 residues. The germline CDR1 and CDR2 sequences are MRHNA and SNTAGT. The ends were cut back, 2 bases at V and 4 bases at J, with 11 bases in the middle. The CDR3 loop is CASSDGPQSYGYTF. The CDR3, as DNA: TGTGCCAGCAGTGACGGGCCACAGTCCTATGGCTACACCTTC.

Here the CDR3 reads CASSLGSGGYTF. The CDR3 nucleotides are TGTGCCAGCAGTTTAGGGTCTGGTGGCTACACCTTC. V gene TRBV28 combines with J gene TRBJ1-2; D unclear. Trimming left V 2 bases short and J 7 bases short, with 8 bases between. The length of the CDR3 is 12 residues. Germline CDR1 reads MDHEN; CDR2 reads SYDVKM.

This sequence joins TRBV7-9 and TRBJ1-1; D remains unclear. This CDR3 has 13 amino acids. CDR1 and CDR2 (germline): SEHNR, FQNEAQ (reference sequence). Trimming shortened V by 2 bases and J by 3 bases, and 7 bases separated the two germline ends. The CDR3 loop reads CASSLQVDTEAFF. In DNA form, the CDR3 reads TGTGCCAGCAGCTTACAGGTGGACACTGAAGCTTTCTTT.

This clone has a single count. J is TRBJ2-3 and V is TRBV15; 9 bases match TRBD2. The ends lost 6 bases at V and 4 bases at J; junction bases unmatched: 5. Per the germline V gene, CDR1 is LNHNV and CDR2 is YYDKDF (reference sequence). This CDR3 region has 14 residues. The CDR3 region is CATRRGGLADTQYF. CDR3 nucleotides: TGTGCCACCAGGCGGGGGGGGCTGGCAGATACGCAGTATTTT.

Comments on this clone: Other DNA sequences within the sample encode an identical CDR3. The J gene is TRBJ1-2, the V gene TRBV7-9; tentatively, D is TRBD1 (6 bases). CDR1 SEHNR and CDR2 FQNEAQ come from the germline V gene (reference sequence). The CDR3 runs to 14 residues. Deletions cut 1 base from V and 4 bases from J, with 10 bases between. The CDR3 sequence is CASSLGTGSYGYTF. The CDR3 DNA sequence: TGTGCCAGCAGCTTAGGAACAGGGTCCTATGGCTACACCTTC.

J is TRBJ1-1 and V is TRBV21-1. TRBV21-1 is an annotated pseudogene. This CDR3 is built from 15 residues. CDR3 coding DNA: TGTGCCAGCAGCCTGCCGGGGAAACTTAACACTGAAGCTTTCTTT. It encodes CASSLPGKLNTEAFF.

Written as DNA, the CDR3 is TGTGCCAGCAGCGTAGGAGGCTCCGGGAACACCGGGGAGCTGTTTTTT. This sequence encodes CASSVGGSGNTGELFF. This rearrangement joins TRBV5-5 to TRBJ2-2, with D possibly being TRBD2 (5 bases). Germline lookup yields CDR1 SGHKS and CDR2 YYEKEE (reference sequence). With 4 bases removed from V and 1 base from J, the gap between germline ends came to 14 bases. The CDR3 consists of 16 residues.

This chain links TRBV5-1 with TRBJ2-5; D not certain. The CDR3 extends over 14 amino acids. V gave up 0 bases and J gave up 1 base, with 7 bases separating them. Germline-derived CDR1 and CDR2 are SGHRS and YFSETQ. The CDR3 is CASSLVATQETQYF. The CDR3 nucleotides are TGCGCCAGCAGCTTGGTGGCCACCCAAGAGACCCAGTACTTC.

This clone was picked up one time. CDR3 bases: TGTGCCAGCAGCCCCGACAACACCGGGGAGCTGTTTTTT. Residues: CASSPDNTGELFF. The chain combines TRBV11-3 with TRBJ2-2, with no clear D. The CDR3 is 13 amino acids. Deletions cut 5 bases from V and 2 bases from J, with 6 bases between. Germline V gives CDR1 SGHNT, CDR2 YENEEA.

This rearrangement joins TRBV29-1 to TRBJ1-1; perhaps TRBD1 as D (5 bases). Germline CDR1 and CDR2: SQVTM and ANQGSEA. V lost 5 bases and J lost 4, with 17 bases in between. The CDR3 has 14 amino acids. The CDR3 DNA reads as TGCAGCGTTATCAGGGAGTCGAGGGGCACTGAAGCTTTCTTT. Amino acid sequence: CSVIRESRGTEAFF.

This sequence joins TRBV30 and TRBJ1-5; D not certain. The CDR3 spans 13 residues. V lost 4 bases to trimming and J lost 0 bases, with 7 bases between them. The germline gives CDR1 GTSNPN, CDR2 SVGIG (reference sequence). CDR3 in DNA: TGTGCCTGGAACAAGAATAGCAATCAGCCCCAGCATTTT. Translating it yields CAWNKNSNQPQHF.

This clone was counted between two and nine times. This rearrangement joins TRBV5-8 to TRBJ1-2, with 8 bases that match TRBD1. Losses at the gene ends were 3 bases for V and 6 bases for J; bases not matched to a gene: 10. The germline gives CDR1 SGHTS, CDR2 YDEGEE. The CDR3 is 15 residues long. The CDR3 region is CASSSGQGWLHGYTF. The CDR3 nucleotides read TGTGCCAGCAGCTCCGGACAGGGTTGGCTGCATGGCTACACCTTC.

In its sample, this clone was seen once. CDR3 in amino acids: CSASWQETQYF. DNA of the CDR3: TGCAGTGCTAGTTGGCAAGAGACCCAGTACTTC. The chain joins TRBV20-1 to TRBJ2-5, with D uncertain. The length of the CDR3 is 11 residues. The V gene lost 3 bases and the J gene lost 2 bases, with 4 bases spanning the gap. Germline V CDR1 and CDR2: DFQATT, SNEGSKA (reference sequence).

The CDR3 sequence is CASSSVDRMNTEAFF. The CDR3 region has the DNA TGTGCCAGCAGCTCGGTCGACAGGATGAACACTGAAGCTTTCTTT. The J gene is TRBJ1-1, the V gene TRBV5-4, with a possible D match to TRBD1 (6 bases). Germline V gene sequence: CDR1 SGHNT, CDR2 YYREEE (reference sequence). The CDR3 extends over 15 amino acids. Trimming shortened V by 3 bases and J by 0 bases, and 12 bases separated the two germline ends.

The V call is TRBV6-1, the J call TRBJ2-1; tentative D call: TRBD2 (5 bases). There are 13 residues in the CDR3. Germline V lookup: CDR1 MNHNS, CDR2 SASEGT. Trimming took 3 bases from V and 9 from J, leaving 12 bases between them. Here the CDR3 DNA reads TGTGCCAGCAGTGAGCGAGGGATCACTGAGCAGTTCTTC. This sequence encodes CASSERGITEQFF.

In its sample, this clone was seen once. The chain carries TRBV20-1 and TRBJ1-2; D call uncertain. Germline CDR1 and CDR2: DFQATT and SNEGSKA (reference sequence). CDR3 length: 11 amino acids. CDR3 loop: CKTSLNYGYTF. CDR3 bases: TGCAAGACAAGTCTTAACTATGGCTACACCTTC.

The rearrangement uses TRBV5-6 and TRBJ2-6; no definite D call. Germline CDR1 SGHDT, CDR2 YYEEEE. Trimming took off 0 bases at V and 0 bases at J, with 16 bases between the two ends. The CDR3 consists of 19 residues. CDR3 DNA sequence: TGTGCCAGCAGCTTGGTGGAGCGCGGATTTAGCTCTGGGGCCAACGTCCTGACTTTC. It specifies CASSLVERGFSSGANVLTF.

The chain's CDR3 is CASSDEGLSGYTEAFF. The CDR3 DNA sequence: TGCGCCAGCAGTGATGAGGGACTGTCCGGCTACACTGAAGCTTTCTTT. The chain employs TRBV10-1 and TRBJ1-1; D is possibly TRBD1 (5 bases). Germline assignment: CDR1 WNHNN and CDR2 SYGVQD (reference sequence). V gave up 3 bases and J gave up 3 bases, with 17 bases separating them. CDR3 size: 16 residues.